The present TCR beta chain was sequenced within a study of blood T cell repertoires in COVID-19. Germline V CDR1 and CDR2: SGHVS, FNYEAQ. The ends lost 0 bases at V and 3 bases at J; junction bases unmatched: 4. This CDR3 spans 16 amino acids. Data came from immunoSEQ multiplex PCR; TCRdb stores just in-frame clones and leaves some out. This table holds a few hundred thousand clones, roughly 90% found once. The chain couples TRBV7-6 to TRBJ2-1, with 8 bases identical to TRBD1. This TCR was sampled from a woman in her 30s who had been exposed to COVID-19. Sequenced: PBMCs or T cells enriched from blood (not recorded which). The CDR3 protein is CASSLAFGQGYNEQFF. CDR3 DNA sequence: TGTGCCAGCAGCTTAGCGTTCGGACAGGGCTACAATGAGCAGTTCTTC.